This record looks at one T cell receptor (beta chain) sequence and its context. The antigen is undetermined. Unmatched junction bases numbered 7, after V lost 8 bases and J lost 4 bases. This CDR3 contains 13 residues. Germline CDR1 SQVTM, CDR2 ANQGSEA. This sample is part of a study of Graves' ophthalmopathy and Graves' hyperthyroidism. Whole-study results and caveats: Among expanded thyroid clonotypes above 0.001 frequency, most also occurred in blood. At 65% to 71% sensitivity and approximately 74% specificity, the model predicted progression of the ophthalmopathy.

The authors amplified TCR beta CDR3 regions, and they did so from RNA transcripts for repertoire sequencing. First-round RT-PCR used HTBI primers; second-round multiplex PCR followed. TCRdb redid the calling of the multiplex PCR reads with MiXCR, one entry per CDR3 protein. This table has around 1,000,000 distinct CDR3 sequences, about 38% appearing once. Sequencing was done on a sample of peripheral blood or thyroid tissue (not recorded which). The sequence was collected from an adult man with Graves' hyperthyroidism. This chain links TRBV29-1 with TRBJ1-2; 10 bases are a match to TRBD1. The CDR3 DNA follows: TGCAGCATTCGGGACAGGGGAGGCTATGGCTACACCTTC. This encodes CSIRDRGGYGYTF. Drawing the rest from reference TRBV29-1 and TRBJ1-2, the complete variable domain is SAVISQKPSRDICQRGTSLTIQCQVDSQVTMMFWYRQQPGQSLTLIATANQGSEATYESGFVIDKFPISRPNLTFSTLTVSNMSPEDSSIYLCSIRDRGGYGYTFGSGTRLTVV.